The following is a TCR beta chain sequence with its context. Its antigen is unknown. Base qualities were left out, and no much larger clone turns up one base away. The CDR3 sequence holds 12 residues, the cysteine and phenylalanine included. Kept here is only the CDR3 DNA, which spans 36 bases and is read in frame from base 1. The germline V gene specifies ENHRY as CDR1 and SYGVKD as CDR2. V is cut by 10 bases and J by 2 bases, and the space between the germline ends is 12 bases. The TCR beta CDR3 regions were amplified from the RNA transcripts. The TCR CDR3 was subjected to a first round of RT-PCR using the HTBI primer set and the Qiagen OneStep RT-PCR kit. The libraries were constructed in a second round of multiplex PCR and then size-selected and purified. The libraries were sequenced on an Illumina HiSeq2000 using paired-end 100 bp reads. Turning to the authors' computational methods: SOAPnuke was used to process the raw data, with reads discarded if the reads contained adapters or uncalled bases, had a mean Phred below 15, or lacked an exact constant-primer or identifier match. High-quality paired reads were merged using COPE v1.2.5, and each unique nucleotide sequence was defined as a clonotype. Clonotypes were aligned to IMGT TRBV, TRBD and TRBJ reference segments using MiTCR v1.1. The analysis included only V-J combinations with a frequency above 0.0001, which together covered more than 98% of the repertoires. The TCS score was defined as the ratio of F50 (clonal expansion) to E x V (chaos), calculated using BLOSUM62-based TCRdist between CDR3 peptides within each V-J. Welch's t-statistics and random forest reduced just over 500 V-J features to roughly 13, which were used in a naive Bayes classifier (R e1071). The Morisita-Horn index was used to measure how similar the thyroid and blood repertoires were. TCRdb trimmed public reads at Q25 via fastp, called clones via MiXCR and kept in-frame beta chains. Rows are combined by CDR3 protein, so each entry shows the most common genes and DNA. None of the V and J calls come from the authors' own analysis; TCRdb made them. This sample has about 700,000 distinct CDR3 sequences in its table, and about 45% of those were observed once. The biggest ten clones account for roughly 7.2% of the sample.

This entry belongs to a study of T cells in Graves' hyperthyroidism and ophthalmopathy (dated by TCRdb to about 2019). Concerning the study at large: TCR V-J signatures able to tell the groups apart were searched for in a discovery cohort of 90 to 100 patients, of whom under 45 had Graves' ophthalmopathy and about 60 had stable Graves' hyperthyroidism. Whether ophthalmopathy could be predicted prospectively was tested in an independent validation cohort made up of under 20 hyperthyroidism patients plus 17 patients who later progressed to ophthalmopathy. The 75 to 100 discovery patients were randomly divided into training and test sets at a 7:3 ratio. In about 6 Graves' hyperthyroidism patients, the study also compared T-cell repertoires from thyroid tissue with T-cell repertoires from blood. Once sampling was done, hyperthyroidism patients were given methimazole at a starting dose of 30 mg daily, whereas ophthalmopathy patients were given high-dose intravenous methylprednisolone. According to the paper, TCR Vbeta CDR3 sequencing was carried out on around 140 peripheral blood samples, which came from fewer than 50 ophthalmopathy, some 73 hyperthyroidism and approximately 17 progressor patients. The paper as a whole reports these results and caveats: No statistical method was used to fix the sample size in advance, and group allocation was not hidden from the investigators. In cross-validation, a model built on a 13 V-J signature told ophthalmopathy apart from stable hyperthyroidism with approximately 90% sensitivity and approximately 81% specificity, and in testing the same model reached 80%/75%. During validation, the model predicted progression to ophthalmopathy a median of roughly 7.1 months ahead of onset, with approximately 70% sensitivity and almost 75% specificity. Blood samples also contained most of the expanded thyroid clonotypes (frequency above 0.001), which suggests that blood repertoires may reflect thyroid immune responses.

The study excluded patients with uncontrolled infections, other autoimmune diseases, pregnancy or lactation. Diagnoses were established on the basis of clinical symptoms, serum thyroxine and TRAb, thyroid ultrasound, and orbital computed tomography. Trizol reagent was used to extract total RNA, and RNA quality was then checked on an Agilent 2100 Bioanalyzer. Sequencing input: peripheral blood or thyroid tissue (not recorded which). The sequence is built from TRBV10-3 and TRBJ2-7, with the D call perhaps TRBD1 or TRBD2, as 6 bases match in each case. This receptor was identified in an adult man with Graves' disease, either hyperthyroidism or ophthalmopathy (not recorded which). The CDR3 is CATRGEPYEQYF. The DNA is as follows: TGTGCCACAAGGGGGGAGCCCTACGAGCAGTACTTC.